This note documents a single T cell receptor beta chain sequence. The J segment lost 2 bases and the V segment lost 4 bases, leaving 13 bases of the junction unmatched. Germline CDR1 reads SGHVS; CDR2 reads FQNEAQ. This CDR3 is 18 amino acids long. MiXCR was run by TCRdb on the RT-PCR reads, yielding one entry per CDR3 protein. In the table there are hundreds of thousands of distinct CDR3 sequences, about a sixth of which are singletons. The entry originates in a study of patients and donors after allogeneic stem cell transplantation. J is TRBJ1-2 and V is TRBV7-8; TRBD1 aligns across 10 bases. Sequencing was carried out using blood, either unsorted or a sorted T cell fraction (not recorded which). The receptor was derived from a human donor who was either an allogeneic HSCT recipient or a stem cell or donor lymphocyte infusion donor (not recorded which). It is not recorded whose cells these are; they may come from a transplant donor. The CDR3 DNA reads TGTGCCAGCAGCTCGAACGTAGACGGGACAGGGGACAACTATGGCTACACCTTC. Encoded protein: CASSSNVDGTGDNYGYTF.